This TCR beta chain appears in the sequencing data of a study of cytomegalovirus exposure and HLA in healthy donors. Whole-study findings and limits: A later analysis reportedly identified an Asian-associated ancestry cluster as carrying fewer N-insertions than the 666-donor mean.

Note on this clone: Its antigen remains unidentified.

PCR used 60 Vbeta primers and 13 Jbeta primers. In the authors' workflow: As a later analysis found, there were 70 million to 100 million unique TCR beta chains, of which some 9.9 million were shared. Using immunoSEQ multiplex PCR, the repertoire was profiled, and TCRdb retains in-frame clones only, with some absent. Clonal size and the V and J genes are those of that table, whereas D and trimming came from the DNA. Seen here are about 150,000 clones, approximately 84% observed once, and the top ten hold around 4.8%. The source material was PBMCs. This TCR derives from a girl aged 10 to 17 in good health and CMV-seropositive.

Here the CDR3 reads CASSLDGDNSGNTIYF. CDR3 nucleotides: TGTGCCAGCAGCTTGGACGGGGATAACTCTGGAAACACCATATATTTT. This chain connects TRBV9 to TRBJ1-3; unclear D gene. The germline gives CDR1 SGDLS, CDR2 YYNGEE. The CDR3 runs 16 residues. The V and J ends lost 4 bases and 0 bases respectively, with 14 bases between them.